Presented here are 11 T cell receptor beta chains from one specimen sequenced in a study of T-cell reconstitution after alpha-beta-depleted transplantation in children. Unique molecular identifiers were used to barcode this TCRbeta library. One entry per CDR3 protein, called by TCRdb with MiXCR from the PCR reads. The table records about 540,000 distinct CDR3 sequences, about a quarter of them present only once. The starting material was PBMCs, obtained before TCRalphabeta/CD19-depleted stem cell transplant. The source of these receptors is a boy under two years old with Wiskott-Aldrich syndrome, due to receive a stem cell transplant.

The rearrangement joins TRBV20-1 to TRBJ1-1; maybe TRBD1 (6 bases). Germline loops: CDR1 DFQATT, CDR2 SNEGSKA (reference sequence). The germline V and J ends were trimmed by 6 bases and 8 bases, with 19 bases remaining between them. The CDR3 is made up of 13 amino acids. The DNA for the CDR3 is TGCAGTGCGAGCAAGGACACAGGGTCAGAAGCTTTCTTT. Translating it yields CSASKDTGSEAFF.

To note about this clonotype: Mismatch with germline at one junction end may stem from a read error. V gene TRBV12-3 or TRBV12-4 combines with J gene TRBJ2-1; no firm D call. The CDR3 has 13 amino acids. The CDR3 region has the DNA TGTGCCAGCAGTTATGGAAGGCCCAATGAGCACTTCTTC. Residues: CASSYGRPNEHFF.

This clonotype was seen a few times. The chain is built from TRBV30 and TRBJ2-7; tentative D call: TRBD1 (6 bases). The length of the CDR3 is 14 residues. Trimming cost V 3 bases and J 1 base, with 13 bases left between them. Germline V gives CDR1 GTSNPN, CDR2 SVGIG (reference sequence). CDR3 nucleotide sequence: TGTGCCTGGAGCGACCTTACAGGGTCCTACGAGCAGTACTTC. This encodes CAWSDLTGSYEQYF.

The rearrangement links TRBV12-3 or TRBV12-4 to TRBJ2-7; TRBD1 matches at 7 bases. This CDR3 has 14 amino acids. With 7 bases clipped from V and 4 bases from J, the junction kept 10 bases outside the gene matches. The CDR3 sequence is CASNQGVYSYEQYF. CDR3 in DNA: TGTGCCAGCAACCAGGGGGTCTACTCGTACGAGCAGTACTTC.

This clonotype was recorded a few times. The chain carries TRBV5-6 and TRBJ2-7, with D uncertain. The CDR3 runs to 12 residues. Germline lookup yields CDR1 SGHDT and CDR2 YYEEEE. Trimming removed 0 bases from V and 5 bases from J, with 6 bases in between. CDR3 in DNA: TGTGCCAGCAGCTTGGCCGTCCACGAGCAGTACTTC. Encoded protein: CASSLAVHEQYF.

The V and J genes are TRBV15 and TRBJ2-1; the match to TRBD1 covers 11 bases. Germline V lookup: CDR1 LNHNV, CDR2 YYDKDF (reference sequence). The CDR3 consists of 16 residues. V trimming: 6 bases; J trimming: 8 bases; junction bases outside the gene matches: 12. CDR3 residues: CATSVRSGTGGDEQFF. The CDR3 nucleotides are TGTGCCACCAGTGTGAGGTCCGGGACAGGGGGGGATGAGCAGTTCTTC.

The CDR3 DNA reads as TGCGCCAGCAGCTTGGAACTAGCGGGAGGGCCGTGGACCGGGGAGCTGTTTTTT. This sequence encodes CASSLELAGGPWTGELFF. This chain uses TRBV5-1 with TRBJ2-2; 13 bases are shared with TRBD2. Germline V gene sequence: CDR1 SGHRS, CDR2 YFSETQ. The CDR3 sequence is 18 residues long. V was pared by 0 bases and J by 5 bases, with 7 bases of the junction left unmatched.

This clonotype showed up just a few times. This chain joins TRBV5-1 and TRBJ1-1; no clear D. The CDR3 totals 13 residues. The germline V and J ends were trimmed by 4 bases and 0 bases, with 7 bases remaining between them. Germline CDR1 and CDR2: SGHRS and YFSETQ. The CDR3 DNA reads as TGCGCCAGCAGCGGGAGTCTGAACACTGAAGCTTTCTTT. It specifies CASSGSLNTEAFF.

The V and J genes are TRBV28 and TRBJ2-5; D is uncertain. Germline V CDR1 and CDR2: MDHEN, SYDVKM. This CDR3 has 14 residues. Trimming removed 6 bases at V and 2 bases at J, with 13 bases between. CDR3 coding DNA: TGTGCCAGCAGACTCGATTCTAGACAAGAGACCCAGTACTTC. Translation: CASRLDSRQETQYF.

The rearrangement uses TRBV7-9 and TRBJ1-1; 11 nucleotides line up with TRBD1. V shed 5 bases, J shed 12 bases, and the junction held 11 bases outside the gene matches. Germline V gene lookup returns CDR1 SEHNR and CDR2 FQNEAQ (reference sequence). The length of the CDR3 is 14 residues. CDR3 nucleotide sequence: TGTGCCAGCAGCCTGTTAGGACAGGGGGCGATGACTTTCTTT. This translates into CASSLLGQGAMTFF.

For this clonotype: At one of its ends the junction is not consistent with the germline gene, which may arise from a read error. This sequence joins TRBV2 and TRBJ2-7; the D gene is possibly TRBD2 (6 bases). CDR3 size: 11 residues. The germline V gene encodes CDR1 SNHLY and CDR2 FYNNEI. The CDR3 DNA reads as TGTGCCAGCGGCACCCGGGACTCCAGATCCTTC. Translation: CASGTRDSRSF. Complete variable domain (other parts from reference TRBV2 and TRBJ2-7): EPEVTQTPSHQVTQMGQEVILRCVPISNHLYFYWYRQILGQKVEFLVSFYNNEISEKSEIFDDQFSVERPDGSNFTLKIRSTKLEDSAMYFCASGTRDSRSFGPGTRLTVT.